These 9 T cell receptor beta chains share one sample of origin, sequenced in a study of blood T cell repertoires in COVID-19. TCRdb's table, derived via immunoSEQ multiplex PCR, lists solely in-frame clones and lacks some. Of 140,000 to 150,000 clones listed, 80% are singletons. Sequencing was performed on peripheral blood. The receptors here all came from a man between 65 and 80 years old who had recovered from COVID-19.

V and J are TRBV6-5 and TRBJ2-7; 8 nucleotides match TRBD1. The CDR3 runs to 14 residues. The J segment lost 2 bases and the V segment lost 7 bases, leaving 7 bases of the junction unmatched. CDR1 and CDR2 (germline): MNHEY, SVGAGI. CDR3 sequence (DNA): TGTGCCAGCACCCGAACAGGGGGAGCCTACGAGCAGTACTTC. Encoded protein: CASTRTGGAYEQYF.

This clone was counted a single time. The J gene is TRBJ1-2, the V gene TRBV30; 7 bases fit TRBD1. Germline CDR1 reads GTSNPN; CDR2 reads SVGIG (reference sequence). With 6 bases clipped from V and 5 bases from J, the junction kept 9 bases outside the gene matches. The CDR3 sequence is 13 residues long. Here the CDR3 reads CACPGQTFYGYTF. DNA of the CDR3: TGTGCCTGCCCGGGACAGACCTTTTATGGCTACACCTTC.

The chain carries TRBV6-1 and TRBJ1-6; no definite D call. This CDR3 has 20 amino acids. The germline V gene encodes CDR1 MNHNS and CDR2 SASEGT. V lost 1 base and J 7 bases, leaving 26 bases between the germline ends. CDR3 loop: CASSEVMDRGPTPKNSPLHF. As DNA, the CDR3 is TGTGCCAGCAGTGAAGTAATGGATCGCGGGCCTACCCCGAAGAATTCACCCCTCCACTTT.

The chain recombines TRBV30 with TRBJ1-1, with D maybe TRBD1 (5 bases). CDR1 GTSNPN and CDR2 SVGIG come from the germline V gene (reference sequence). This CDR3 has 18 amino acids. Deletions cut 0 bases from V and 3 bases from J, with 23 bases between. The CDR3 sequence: CAWSVLKGTGGRHTEAFF. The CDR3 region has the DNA TGTGCCTGGAGTGTACTGAAGGGTACGGGGGGTCGGCACACTGAAGCTTTCTTT.

CDR3 DNA sequence: TGTGCCAGCACCGTCCTCTCTGGGGCCAACGTCCTGACTTTC. As protein: CASTVLSGANVLTF. The chain uses TRBV6-5 and TRBJ2-6; D is undetermined. From germline, CDR1 is MNHEY and CDR2 SVGAGI. CDR3 length equals 14 residues. Trimming left V 7 bases short and J 0 bases short, with 7 bases between.

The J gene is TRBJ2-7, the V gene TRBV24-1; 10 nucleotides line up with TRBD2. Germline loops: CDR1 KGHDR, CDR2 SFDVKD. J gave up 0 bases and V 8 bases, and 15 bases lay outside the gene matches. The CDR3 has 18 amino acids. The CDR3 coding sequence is TGTGCCACCACCCACATGACTAGCGGGTCTCCCTTCTCCTACGAGCAGTACTTC. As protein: CATTHMTSGSPFSYEQYF.

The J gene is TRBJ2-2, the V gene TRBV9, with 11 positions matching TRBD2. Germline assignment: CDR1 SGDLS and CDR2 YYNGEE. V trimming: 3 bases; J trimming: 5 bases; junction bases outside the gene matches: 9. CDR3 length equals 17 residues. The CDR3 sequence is CASSAPTSGSLTGELFF. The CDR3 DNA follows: TGTGCCAGCAGCGCCCCTACTAGCGGGAGTCTGACCGGGGAGCTGTTTTTT.

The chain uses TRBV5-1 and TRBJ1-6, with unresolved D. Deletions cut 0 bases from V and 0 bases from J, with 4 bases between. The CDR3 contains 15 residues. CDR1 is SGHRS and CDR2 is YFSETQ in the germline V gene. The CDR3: CASSLESSYNSPLHF. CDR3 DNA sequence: TGCGCCAGCAGCTTGGAGAGCTCCTATAATTCACCCCTCCACTTT.

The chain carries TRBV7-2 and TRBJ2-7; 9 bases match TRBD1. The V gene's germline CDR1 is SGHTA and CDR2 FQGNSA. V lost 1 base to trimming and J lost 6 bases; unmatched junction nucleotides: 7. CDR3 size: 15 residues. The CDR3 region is CASSLVGTGYSEQYF. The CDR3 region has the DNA TGTGCCAGCAGCTTAGTAGGGACAGGGTATAGCGAGCAGTACTTC.